This T cell receptor beta chain derives from a study of blood T cells in healthy people across ages. Regarding the study as a whole: Diversity figures based on one million T cells were deemed too low.

Note on this clonotype: The antigen is not known.

A second PCR of 7 to 11 cycles used a sample-barcoded 5' primer and a J-beta primer mix. From the 5' RACE reads, TCRdb called clonotypes with MiXCR, one entry per CDR3 protein. The repertoire holds approximately 900,000 distinct CDR3 sequences, with around 48% as singletons. There are 14 residues in the CDR3. Trimming removed 4 bases from V and 4 bases from J, with 12 bases in between. In germline, CDR1 is LGHDT, CDR2 YNNKEL (reference sequence). The V gene is TRBV3-1, the J gene TRBJ2-3, with D unresolved. The TCR comes from a young man in good health. The sequenced sample consisted of blood. CDR3 in DNA: TGTGCCAGCAGCCCCTGGAGTAGTGCAGATACGCAGTATTTT. This sequence encodes CASSPWSSADTQYF.